This T cell receptor beta chain was captured in a study of blood T cell repertoires in COVID-19. Study in general: T cells, B-cell-depleted T cells, or PBMCs provided the cDNA or gDNA that served as material.

Trimming cost V 1 base and J 5 bases, with 12 bases left between them. CDR1 is SGDLS, CDR2 YYNGEE, per germline. The CDR3 sequence is 15 residues long. How the authors handled the data: Estimates of nucleated cell counts were drawn from the amplification of reference gene primers. Only in-frame clones appear in the TCRdb table, and some are missing; sequencing was by immunoSEQ multiplex PCR. That table gives V, J and clone size, and the DNA gave D and trimming. The table has around 99,000 clones, around 74% seen once. The rearrangement joins TRBV9 to TRBJ2-2, with D perhaps matching TRBD2 (5 bases). The sequence came from a woman older than 75 with active or convalescent COVID-19. Sequences were obtained from peripheral blood. The DNA of the CDR3 is TGTGCCAGCAGCGTACGGGATTTCCAGACCGGGGAGCTGTTTTTT. This encodes CASSVRDFQTGELFF.